This TCR beta chain was sequenced in a study of breast tumors, draining lymph nodes, adjacent tissues listed by TCRdb under 2016. Study-wide context: In breast cancer patients, the study compared the TCR beta repertoires of tumor, adjacent nontumor tissue and axillary lymph nodes. The study was designed to assess the relationships and possible T-cell exchange between tumor, surrounding tissue and draining lymph node repertoires in human breast cancer. On the study overall, not on this receptor specifically: In luminal-like breast cancer, tumor and nontumor tissue repertoires resembled each other significantly more than in basal-like breast cancer. The data were judged consistent with most tumor T cells deriving from the lymph node and then expanding within tumor tissue. The conclusion that tumor T cells originate in lymph nodes was framed as consistent with a hypothesis rather than directly demonstrated. Tumor T-cell repertoires showed less diversity than lymph node repertoires and more diversity than nontumor tissue repertoires, and tumor T-cell repertoires showed preferential V and J gene usage.

The axillary draining lymph nodes of breast cancer patients were the source of the lymph node samples. A note on this clonotype: Its antigen is not yet known. No base quality information exists; no much larger clone differs at one position.

The CDR3, from cysteine to phenylalanine, totals 14 residues. Left in the record is the CDR3 DNA by itself, 42 bases read in frame from the first base. According to the germline V gene, CDR1 reads SGHTA and CDR2 reads FQGNSA. V sheds 1 base and J sheds 2 bases, leaving 8 bases between their ends. Sequencing was performed on an Illumina HiSeq 2000. TCR beta chain libraries were generated through multiplex PCR amplification. High-throughput sequencing was used to analyze the amplified TCR beta chain products. TCRdb reran the public reads through fastp at Q25 and MiXCR, keeping productive beta chains. Entries that share a CDR3 protein sequence are merged under the most common genes and DNA. Present in this sample are more than 200,000 distinct CDR3 sequences, about 32% of which were seen just once. About 1.4% of the sample comes from the top ten.

Material for sequencing was axillary lymph node tissue. The sequence joins TRBV7-2 to TRBJ2-5; the D gene assignment is ambiguous. This clonotype originated in a female donor with breast cancer. Some clones in this sample may be carry-over from other donors' samples. The DNA reads TGTGCCAGCAGCTTAGGTGCTAGTCAAGAGACCCAGTACTTC. Its translation reads: CASSLGASQETQYF.